The source of this TCR beta chain is a study of blood T cell repertoires in COVID-19. Across the whole study: Material from acute and convalescent COVID-19 was sourced from the United States, Italy and Spain. The analysed material was cDNA or gDNA that came from T cells, B-cell-depleted T cells, or PBMCs.

CDR3 length: 15 residues. The V and J ends lost 7 bases and 2 bases, in that order; junction bases with no gene match: 3. The germline V gene has CDR1 KGHDR and CDR2 SFDVKD. Per the study methods: Amplification of reference gene primers provided the estimated nucleated cell counts. Sequencing used immunoSEQ multiplex PCR; TCRdb keeps in-frame clones, though not all of them. V and J calls and clone size come straight from that table; D and trimming were deduced from the DNA. The sample has some 97,000 clones, 85% to 90% seen once. This clone occurred once. Sample: peripheral blood. The gene calls are TRBV24-1 and TRBJ2-1; 11 bases align to TRBD2. The clonotype originates from a human donor in a cohort sampled during active COVID-19. Written as DNA, the CDR3 is TGTGCCACCAGCCCGACTAGCGGGACCTACAATGAGCAGTTCTTC. Translating it yields CATSPTSGTYNEQFF.